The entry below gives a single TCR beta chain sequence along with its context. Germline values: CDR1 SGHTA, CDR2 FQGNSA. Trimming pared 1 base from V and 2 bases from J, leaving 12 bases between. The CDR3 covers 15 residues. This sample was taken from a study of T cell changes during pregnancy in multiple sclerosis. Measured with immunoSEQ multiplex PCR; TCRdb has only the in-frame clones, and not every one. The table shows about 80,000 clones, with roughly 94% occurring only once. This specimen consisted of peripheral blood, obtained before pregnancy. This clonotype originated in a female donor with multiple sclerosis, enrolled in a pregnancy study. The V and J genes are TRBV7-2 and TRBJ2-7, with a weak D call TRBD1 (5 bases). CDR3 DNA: TGTGCCAGCAGCTTAGAGGGGATACTAACCTACGAGCAGTACTTC. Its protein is CASSLEGILTYEQYF.